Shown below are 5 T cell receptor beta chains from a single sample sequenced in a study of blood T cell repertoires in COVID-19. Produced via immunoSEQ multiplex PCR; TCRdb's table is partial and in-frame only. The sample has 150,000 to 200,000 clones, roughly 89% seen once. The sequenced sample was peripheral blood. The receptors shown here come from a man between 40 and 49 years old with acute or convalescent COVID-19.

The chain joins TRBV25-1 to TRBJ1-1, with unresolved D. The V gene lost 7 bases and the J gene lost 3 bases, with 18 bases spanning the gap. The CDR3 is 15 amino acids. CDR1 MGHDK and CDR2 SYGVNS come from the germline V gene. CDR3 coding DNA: TGTGCCAGCACCCGGGGTTTAGGGCCGGACACTGAAGCTTTCTTT. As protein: CASTRGLGPDTEAFF.

The CDR3 nucleotides are TGTGCCAGCAGCGTAGGTGTCGGTGCAACCTACGAGCAGTACTTC. Translated, it gives CASSVGVGATYEQYF. The gene calls are TRBV9 and TRBJ2-7; D unclear. The CDR3 is made up of 15 amino acids. The germline V and J ends were trimmed by 0 bases and 2 bases, with 12 bases remaining between them. Germline V CDR1 and CDR2: SGDLS, YYNGEE.

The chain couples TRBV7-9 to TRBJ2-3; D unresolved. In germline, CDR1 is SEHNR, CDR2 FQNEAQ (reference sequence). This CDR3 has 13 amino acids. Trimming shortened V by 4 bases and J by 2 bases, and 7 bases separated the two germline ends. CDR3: CASSSPLTDTQYF. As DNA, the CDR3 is TGTGCCAGCAGCTCCCCCCTCACAGATACGCAGTATTTT.

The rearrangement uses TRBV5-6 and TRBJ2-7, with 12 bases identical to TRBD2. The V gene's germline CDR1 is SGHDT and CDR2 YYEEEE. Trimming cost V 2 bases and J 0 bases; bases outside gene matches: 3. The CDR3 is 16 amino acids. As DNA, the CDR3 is TGTGCCAGCAGCTTTTCTAGCGGGGGGGTCTCCTACGAGCAGTACTTC. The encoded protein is CASSFSSGGVSYEQYF.

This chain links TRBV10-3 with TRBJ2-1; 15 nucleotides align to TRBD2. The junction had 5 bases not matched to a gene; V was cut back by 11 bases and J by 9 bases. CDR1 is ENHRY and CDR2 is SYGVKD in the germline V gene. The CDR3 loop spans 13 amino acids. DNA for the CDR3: TGTGCCGCTAGGACTAGCGGGGGGGGTGAGCAGTTCTTC. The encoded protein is CAARTSGGGEQFF.